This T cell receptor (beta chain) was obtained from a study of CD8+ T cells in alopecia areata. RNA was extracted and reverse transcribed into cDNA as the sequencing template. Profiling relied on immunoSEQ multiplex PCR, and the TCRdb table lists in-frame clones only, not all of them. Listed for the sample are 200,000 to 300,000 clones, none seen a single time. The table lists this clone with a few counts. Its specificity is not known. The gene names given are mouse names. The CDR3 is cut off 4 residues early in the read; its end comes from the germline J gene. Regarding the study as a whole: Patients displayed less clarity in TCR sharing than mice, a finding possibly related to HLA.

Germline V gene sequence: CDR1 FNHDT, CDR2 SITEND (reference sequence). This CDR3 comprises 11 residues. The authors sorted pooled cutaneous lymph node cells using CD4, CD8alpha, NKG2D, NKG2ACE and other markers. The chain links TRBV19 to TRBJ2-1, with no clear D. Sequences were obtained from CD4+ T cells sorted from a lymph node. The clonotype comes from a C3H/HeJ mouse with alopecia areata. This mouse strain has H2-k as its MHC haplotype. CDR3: CASSLAPEQFF. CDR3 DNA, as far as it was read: TGTGCCAGCAGCCTGGCGCCT.